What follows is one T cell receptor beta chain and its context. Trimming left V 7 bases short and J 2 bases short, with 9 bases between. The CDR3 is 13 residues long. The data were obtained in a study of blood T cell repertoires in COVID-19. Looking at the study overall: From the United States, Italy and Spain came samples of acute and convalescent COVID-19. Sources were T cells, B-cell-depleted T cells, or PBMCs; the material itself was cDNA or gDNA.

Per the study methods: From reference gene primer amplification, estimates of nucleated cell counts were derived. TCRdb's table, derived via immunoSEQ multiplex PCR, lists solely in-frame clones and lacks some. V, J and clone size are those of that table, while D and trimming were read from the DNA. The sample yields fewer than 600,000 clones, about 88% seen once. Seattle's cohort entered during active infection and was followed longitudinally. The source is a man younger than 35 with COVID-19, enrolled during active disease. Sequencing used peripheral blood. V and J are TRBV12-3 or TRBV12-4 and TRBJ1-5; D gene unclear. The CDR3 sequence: CASNYGGNQPQHF. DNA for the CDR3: TGTGCCAGCAACTACGGGGGCAATCAGCCCCAGCATTTT.